A selection of T cell receptor beta chains follows, all from one sample in a study of shared clonotypes between healthy human individuals. Using immunoSEQ multiplex PCR, the repertoire was profiled, and TCRdb retains in-frame clones only, with some absent. The sample has approximately 2.1 million clones; approximately 95% are singletons. Sequencing used naive CD4+ T cells from PBMCs. Receptors were obtained from a man younger than 30 in good health. Some clones in this sample may be carry-over from other donors' samples. CDR3s include the opening cysteine and the closing phenylalanine or tryptophan. A D gene is named only where the DNA matches it firmly. Where a row states a size, it is once, few, many or the class of an expanded clone; other rows omit it.

D: NA; size: NA; J: TRBJ2-3; V: TRBV11-2; CDR3: CASSPLRADPSTDTQYF; DNA: TGTGCCAGCAGCCCCCTGAGGGCAGACCCAAGCACAGATACGCAGTATTTT
D: TRBD1; size: NA; J: TRBJ1-2; V: TRBV28; CDR3: CASRSRGRLFGYTF; DNA: TGTGCCAGCAGGTCCAGGGGGCGCCTTTTTGGCTACACCTTC
D: TRBD2; size: NA; J: TRBJ2-7; V: TRBV6-6; CDR3: CASTRSGSGYEQYF; DNA: TGTGCCAGCACAAGGAGCGGGAGTGGCTACGAGCAGTACTTC
D: NA; size: few; J: TRBJ1-5; V: TRBV28; CDR3: CASRYRVEPQHF; DNA: TGTGCCAGCAGATACAGGGTCGAGCCCCAGCATTTT
D: NA; size: NA; J: TRBJ2-2; V: TRBV7-2; CDR3: CASSLATGTGELFF; DNA: TGTGCCAGCAGCTTAGCCACGGGCACCGGGGAGCTGTTTTTT
D: NA; size: NA; J: TRBJ1-1; V: TRBV20-1; CDR3: CSAREKGEAFF; DNA: TGCAGTGCTAGGGAGAAGGGTGAGGCTTTCTTT
D: NA; size: NA; J: TRBJ2-7; V: TRBV7-8; CDR3: CASSFTGVRYEQYF; DNA: TGTGCCAGCAGCTTCACAGGAGTCAGATACGAGCAGTACTTC
D: NA; size: NA; J: TRBJ1-5; V: TRBV4-1; CDR3: CASSPRHGGIDQPQHF; DNA: TGCGCCAGCAGCCCCCGTCACGGGGGGATAGATCAGCCCCAGCATTTT
D: NA; size: NA; J: TRBJ1-4; V: TRBV2; CDR3: CASSEESVVYEKLFF; DNA: TGTGCCAGCAGTGAGGAGAGCGTGGTGTATGAAAAACTGTTTTTT
D: TRBD2; size: NA; J: TRBJ2-1; V: TRBV6-1; CDR3: CASSLVGLATNEQFF; DNA: TGTGCCAGCAGTTTAGTGGGACTAGCGACTAATGAGCAGTTCTTC
D: NA; size: NA; J: TRBJ2-5; V: TRBV6-1; CDR3: CASTRTIRETQYF; DNA: TGTGCCAGCACTCGGACTATACGTGAGACCCAGTACTTC
D: NA; size: NA; J: TRBJ2-2; V: TRBV7-3; CDR3: CASSLGTGELFF; DNA: TGTGCCAGCAGCTTGGGCACCGGGGAGCTGTTTTTT
D: TRBD2; size: once; J: TRBJ2-3; V: TRBV7-3; CDR3: CASSFGGTSGSTDTQYF; DNA: TGTGCCAGCAGCTTCGGAGGGACTAGCGGAAGCACAGATACGCAGTATTTT
D: NA; size: NA; J: TRBJ2-7; V: TRBV21-1; CDR3: CASSKGRGTEFYEQYF; DNA: TGTGCCAGCAGCAAAGGCCGGGGCACCGAGTTCTACGAGCAGTACTTC
D: TRBD2; size: NA; J: TRBJ2-1; V: TRBV7-3; CDR3: CASSPGLAGVYNEQFF; DNA: TGTGCCAGCAGCCCCGGCCTAGCGGGAGTGTACAATGAGCAGTTCTTC
D: TRBD1; size: NA; J: TRBJ2-7; V: TRBV19; CDR3: CASSIEWGRGMNF; DNA: TGTGCCAGTAGTATAGAATGGGGCAGGGGGATGAACTTC
D: NA; size: NA; J: TRBJ2-7; V: TRBV14; CDR3: CASSQDTAYEQYF; DNA: TGTGCCAGCAGCCAAGATACGGCTTACGAGCAGTACTTC
D: NA; size: NA; J: TRBJ2-2; V: TRBV28; CDR3: CASSLSRVGTGELFF; DNA: TGTGCCAGCAGTTTGTCCAGGGTCGGGACCGGGGAGCTGTTTTTT
D: TRBD2; size: NA; J: TRBJ2-5; V: TRBV19; CDR3: CASSPTSGRARETQYF; DNA: TGTGCCAGTAGCCCGACTAGCGGGAGGGCCAGGGAGACCCAGTACTTC
D: NA; size: NA; J: TRBJ2-3; V: TRBV5-1; CDR3: CASSRTRDQRTSTDTQYF; DNA: TGCGCCAGCAGCCGTACAAGGGACCAGAGAACTAGCACAGATACGCAGTATTTT
D: TRBD2; size: once; J: TRBJ2-7; V: TRBV7-6; CDR3: CASSYGTSASYEQYF; DNA: TGTGCCAGCAGCTACGGGACTAGCGCGTCCTACGAGCAGTACTTC
D: NA; size: NA; J: TRBJ2-3; V: TRBV27; CDR3: CASRKFAAGDTQYF; DNA: TGTGCCAGCAGGAAATTTGCCGCCGGGGATACGCAGTATTTT
D: NA; size: NA; J: TRBJ2-3; V: TRBV5-1; CDR3: CASSLGEGVWLDTQYF; DNA: TGCGCCAGCAGCTTGGGAGAGGGGGTATGGCTAGATACGCAGTATTTT
D: TRBD2; size: NA; J: TRBJ2-5; V: TRBV11-2; CDR3: CASSPLAGGRSGNQYF; DNA: TGTGCCAGCAGCCCCCTAGCGGGAGGACGCTCGGGGAACCAGTACTTC
D: NA; size: NA; J: TRBJ1-5; V: TRBV7-8; CDR3: CASSPDHADQPQHF; DNA: TGTGCCAGCAGCCCAGACCACGCAGATCAGCCCCAGCATTTT
D: TRBD1; size: NA; J: TRBJ1-2; V: TRBV5-4; CDR3: CASSFYDRGRNGYTF; DNA: TGTGCCAGCAGCTTTTACGACAGGGGGCGCAACGGCTACACCTTC
D: NA; size: few; J: TRBJ2-1; V: TRBV19; CDR3: CASSAGSVYNEQFF; DNA: TGTGCCAGTAGTGCGGGGTCTGTCTACAATGAGCAGTTCTTC
D: NA; size: NA; J: TRBJ1-1; V: TRBV11-2; CDR3: CASSFMGSSSGAFF; DNA: TGTGCCAGCAGCTTTATGGGTTCTTCCTCCGGAGCTTTCTTT
D: TRBD1; size: NA; J: TRBJ2-1; V: TRBV2; CDR3: CASRYRGEQFF; DNA: TGTGCCAGCAGGTACAGGGGAGAGCAGTTCTTC
D: NA; size: NA; J: TRBJ2-5; V: TRBV21-1; CDR3: CASSKGRRPTQETQYF; DNA: TGTGCCAGCAGCAAAGGCAGGAGGCCAACCCAAGAGACCCAGTACTTC
D: NA; size: NA; J: TRBJ2-1; V: TRBV30; CDR3: CAWSRVQRGSYNEQFF; DNA: TGTGCCTGGAGCCGGGTCCAGCGAGGTTCCTACAATGAGCAGTTCTTC
D: NA; size: NA; J: TRBJ1-1; V: TRBV10-3; CDR3: CAISDSQGGVTEAFF; DNA: TGTGCCATCAGTGATTCCCAGGGTGGTGTCACTGAAGCTTTCTTT
D: NA; size: once; J: TRBJ2-3; V: TRBV27; CDR3: CASTRTSTDTQYF; DNA: TGTGCCAGCACCAGGACAAGCACAGATACGCAGTATTTT
D: NA; size: once; J: TRBJ2-7; V: TRBV2; CDR3: CASSEPAVYEQYF; DNA: TGTGCCAGCAGTGAACCAGCAGTCTACGAGCAGTACTTC
D: TRBD1; size: NA; J: TRBJ1-1; V: TRBV5-1; CDR3: CASSLAKRDSMNTEAFF; DNA: TGCGCCAGCAGCTTGGCCAAGAGGGACAGCATGAACACTGAAGCTTTCTTT
D: TRBD1; size: NA; J: TRBJ2-7; V: TRBV19; CDR3: CASSLAGTGVLEQYF; DNA: TGTGCCAGTAGTCTTGCCGGGACAGGGGTTCTCGAGCAGTACTTC
D: NA; size: NA; J: TRBJ1-2; V: TRBV9; CDR3: CASSVKSQGRNYGYTF; DNA: TGTGCCAGCAGCGTCAAGTCCCAAGGGCGAAACTATGGCTACACCTTC
D: TRBD1; size: NA; J: TRBJ2-6; V: TRBV28; CDR3: CASRSWTGTSGANVLTF; DNA: TGTGCCAGCAGATCCTGGACAGGGACATCCGGGGCCAACGTCCTGACTTTC
D: NA; size: NA; J: TRBJ2-3; V: TRBV14; CDR3: CASSHRSSPSQYF; DNA: TGTGCCAGCAGCCATCGATCCTCCCCATCGCAGTATTTT
D: NA; size: NA; J: TRBJ2-3; V: TRBV29-1; CDR3: CSVAVDTQYF; DNA: TGCAGCGTGGCGGTAGATACGCAGTATTTT
D: NA; size: NA; J: TRBJ2-7; V: TRBV6-1; CDR3: CASSASSRRSSYEQYF; DNA: TGTGCCAGCAGTGCTTCTTCCAGGAGGAGCTCCTACGAGCAGTACTTC
D: NA; size: NA; J: TRBJ2-3; V: TRBV6-5; CDR3: CASSYQDPQRDTQYF; DNA: TGTGCCAGCAGTTACCAGGATCCCCAACGGGATACGCAGTATTTT
D: NA; size: few; J: TRBJ1-1; V: TRBV28; CDR3: CASSLSRNTEAFF; DNA: TGTGCCAGCAGTTTATCGAGGAACACTGAAGCTTTCTTT
D: TRBD1; size: NA; J: TRBJ1-4; V: TRBV28; CDR3: CASRDGTGGEKLFF; DNA: TGTGCCAGCAGAGATGGAACAGGGGGTGAAAAACTGTTTTTT
D: NA; size: NA; J: TRBJ2-7; V: TRBV15; CDR3: CATGQTRYEQYF; DNA: TGTGCCACCGGGCAGACTCGATACGAGCAGTACTTC
D: NA; size: NA; J: TRBJ2-5; V: TRBV7-3; CDR3: CASSLMKGPQETQYF; DNA: TGTGCCAGCAGCTTAATGAAGGGCCCTCAAGAGACCCAGTACTTC
D: TRBD2; size: NA; J: TRBJ2-2; V: TRBV5-6; CDR3: CASSPSGSSTGELFF; DNA: TGTGCCAGCAGCCCTAGCGGGAGTTCGACCGGGGAGCTGTTTTTT
D: NA; size: NA; J: TRBJ1-1; V: TRBV5-1; CDR3: CASSLVQGLNTEAFF; DNA: TGCGCCAGCAGCTTGGTGCAGGGACTGAACACTGAAGCTTTCTTT
D: NA; size: once; J: TRBJ2-1; V: TRBV7-2; CDR3: CASSVGASISYNEQFF; DNA: TGTGCCAGCAGCGTGGGGGCTAGCATTTCCTACAATGAGCAGTTCTTC
D: NA; size: NA; J: TRBJ1-1; V: TRBV18; CDR3: CASSPPGRLRVNTEAFF; DNA: TGTGCCAGCTCACCACCGGGACGCTTGAGGGTGAACACTGAAGCTTTCTTT
D: TRBD1; size: NA; J: TRBJ2-7; V: TRBV6-5; CDR3: CASRGIHEQYF; DNA: TGCGCCAGCAGGGGGATTCACGAGCAGTACTTC
D: NA; size: NA; J: TRBJ1-4; V: TRBV6-5; CDR3: CASSYEPRGTNEKLFF; DNA: TGTGCCAGCAGTTACGAGCCGAGGGGAACAAATGAAAAACTGTTTTTT
D: TRBD2; size: NA; J: TRBJ2-4; V: TRBV9; CDR3: CASSATSGPAKNIQYF; DNA: TGTGCCAGCAGCGCGACTAGCGGGCCAGCCAAAAACATTCAGTACTTC